These 28 T cell receptor beta chains came from one sample sequenced in a study of vaccination and CD4 T cells after COVID-19. As to treatment: approximately nine-day PBMC culture with coronavirus spike peptide pools or control peptides (ViraFEST assay). The assay that was used to sequence DNA from cultured CD4+ T cells was the Oncomine TCR Beta short-read assay. TCRdb re-derived calls from the PCR reads in MiXCR, one entry per CDR3 protein. The data contain 17,000 or so distinct CDR3 sequences, more than 20% of them seen just once; the ten biggest clones take up more than 7.5%. Antigen specificity for these receptors is unknown. Specimen: cultured CD4+ T cells from blood. These receptors were obtained from a human donor with COVID-19.

The gene calls are TRBV5-1 and TRBJ1-6; D may be TRBD1 (5 bases). This CDR3 region has 15 residues. The V gene's germline CDR1 is SGHRS and CDR2 YFSETQ. V lost 3 bases, J lost 7 bases, and 14 bases lay in between. The CDR3 DNA reads as TGCGCCAGCAGCTGGCGGGGGGACGGGAATTCACCCCTCCACTTT. Its translation: CASSWRGDGNSPLHF.

This rearrangement joins TRBV6-1 to TRBJ2-4, with D hard to call. CDR3 length: 14 residues. The V gene's germline CDR1 is MNHNS and CDR2 SASEGT. The V end was cut by 8 bases, the J end by 0 bases, with 11 bases between. The CDR3 reads CASSSRIAKNIQYF. The CDR3 region has the DNA TGTGCCAGCTCAAGTAGGATAGCCAAAAACATTCAGTACTTC.

This chain joins TRBV5-4 and TRBJ1-6; a possible D gene is TRBD1 (6 bases). The V end lost 4 bases, the J end lost 14 bases, and 16 bases lay between the germline ends. Looked up from germline, CDR1 is SGHNT and CDR2 is YYREEE (reference sequence). CDR3 size: 13 residues. CDR3 DNA: TGTGCCAGCAGCCTTCTGGGGGCACCCACCCTCCACTTT. Encoded protein: CASSLLGAPTLHF.

The chain uses TRBV20-1 and TRBJ2-2; possibly TRBD2 for D (7 bases). The V end lost 1 base, the J end lost 6 bases, and 15 bases lay between the germline ends. The germline gives CDR1 DFQATT, CDR2 SNEGSKA (reference sequence). The CDR3 extends over 15 amino acids. The CDR3 spells CSARGAGAVPGELFF. For the CDR3, the DNA is TGCAGTGCTAGAGGGGCGGGGGCCGTCCCCGGGGAGCTGTTTTTT.

The V call is TRBV28, the J call TRBJ1-4, with D possibly matching TRBD1 (5 bases). V lost 0 bases, J lost 9 bases, and 5 bases lay in between. The germline gives CDR1 MDHEN, CDR2 SYDVKM. CDR3 size: 12 residues. The CDR3 nucleotides are TGTGCCAGCAGTTTATGGGGGCAAAAACTGTTTTTT. It yields the protein CASSLWGQKLFF.

This clonotype appeared a few times. The rearrangement links TRBV20-1 to TRBJ2-5, with D tentatively TRBD2 (5 bases). The CDR3 consists of 14 residues. CDR1 is DFQATT and CDR2 is SNEGSKA in the germline V gene (reference sequence). V lost 0 bases, J lost 1 base, and 9 bases lay in between. The CDR3 loop reads CSARDRRGQETQYF. CDR3 DNA sequence: TGCAGTGCTAGAGATAGACGGGGCCAAGAGACCCAGTACTTC.

The chain joins TRBV12-3 or TRBV12-4 to TRBJ2-2, with 9 nucleotides matching TRBD1. With V trimmed by 3 bases and J by 2 bases, 4 bases remained unmatched. The CDR3 runs 16 residues. The chain's CDR3 is CASSLAQGANTGELFF. In DNA, the CDR3 is TGTGCCAGCAGTTTGGCACAGGGGGCTAACACCGGGGAGCTGTTTTTT.

This clonotype was counted only a few times. The chain links TRBV7-9 to TRBJ2-1; 7 nucleotides line up with TRBD1. V shed 3 bases and J 2 bases; nucleotides not matched to a gene: 4. This CDR3 spans 15 amino acids. Germline V gene data show CDR1 as SEHNR and CDR2 as FQNEAQ (reference sequence). The CDR3 DNA sequence: TGTGCCAGCAGCTTTAGGACAGGAACCTACAATGAGCAGTTCTTC. Translation: CASSFRTGTYNEQFF.

This chain uses TRBV6-1 with TRBJ2-3; unclear D gene. V was pared by 5 bases and J by 2 bases, with 5 bases between. Germline-derived CDR1 and CDR2 are MNHNS and SASEGT. The CDR3 has 12 amino acids. In DNA form, the CDR3 reads TGTGCCAGCAGTCTTACCACAGATACGCAGTATTTT. This codes for CASSLTTDTQYF.

This clonotype was seen more than once but under ten times. This chain joins TRBV7-2 and TRBJ2-5; D possibly corresponds to TRBD1 (5 bases). The CDR3 consists of 14 residues. Per the germline V gene, CDR1 is SGHTA and CDR2 is FQGNSA. V was shortened by 1 base and J by 5 bases, with 11 bases between the two germline ends. CDR3 residues: CASSLGGSGETQYF. The CDR3 DNA is TGTGCCAGCAGCTTAGGGGGCTCAGGGGAGACCCAGTACTTC.

V gene TRBV5-1 combines with J gene TRBJ2-1; D unclear. The germline V and J ends were trimmed by 0 bases and 7 bases, with 8 bases remaining between them. This CDR3 has 13 residues. The germline CDR1 and CDR2 sequences are SGHRS and YFSETQ. CDR3 nucleotide sequence: TGCGCCAGCAGCTTGGAGGGATCAAATGAGCAGTTCTTC. Its translation: CASSLEGSNEQFF.

This chain joins TRBV5-1 and TRBJ2-7, with D uncertain. CDR3 length: 14 amino acids. Per the germline V gene, CDR1 is SGHRS and CDR2 is YFSETQ. Trimming removed 0 bases at V and 0 bases at J, with 7 bases between. The CDR3 nucleotides are TGCGCCAGCAGCTTGGGAGGAAGCTCCTACGAGCAGTACTTC. Its translation: CASSLGGSSYEQYF.

V and J are TRBV7-9 and TRBJ1-2, with 12 positions matching TRBD1. This CDR3 comprises 17 residues. Trimming cost V 6 bases and J 4 bases; bases outside gene matches: 12. Germline CDR1 is SEHNR and CDR2 is FQNEAQ (reference sequence). The CDR3 here is CASSWSRDRGRFYGYTF. DNA of the CDR3: TGTGCCAGCAGTTGGTCCCGGGACAGGGGGCGCTTCTATGGCTACACCTTC.

This clonotype was found a few times. This chain joins TRBV7-2 and TRBJ1-3, with D unclear. CDR3 length equals 17 residues. Trimming shortened V by 2 bases and J by 0 bases, and 14 bases separated the two germline ends. Germline CDR1 SGHTA, CDR2 FQGNSA. In DNA form, the CDR3 reads TGTGCCAGCAGCTTAAATTCGGGCAGCTACTCTGGAAACACCATATATTTT. Its protein is CASSLNSGSYSGNTIYF.

V usage is TRBV5-1 and J usage is TRBJ2-6; unclear D gene. The ends were cut back, 7 bases at V and 1 base at J, with 12 bases in the middle. CDR3 length: 15 residues. In germline, CDR1 is SGHRS, CDR2 YFSETQ. In nucleotides, the CDR3 is TGCGCCAGCTCCCTCCCGGATTCTGGGGCCAACGTCCTGACTTTC. It specifies CASSLPDSGANVLTF.

The DNA for the CDR3 is TGTGCCAGCAGTCATATCGGGGTGTACGGCTACACCTTC. Its translation is CASSHIGVYGYTF. The chain recombines TRBV27 with TRBJ1-2; unclear D gene. In germline, CDR1 is MNHEY, CDR2 SMNVEV (reference sequence). CDR3 size: 13 residues. The ends were cut back, 5 bases at V and 8 bases at J, with 15 bases in the middle.

In this sample, this clonotype turned up a few times. This chain joins TRBV20-1 and TRBJ2-3; D perhaps matches TRBD1 (6 bases). V lost 1 base to trimming and J lost 4 bases, with 15 bases between them. The CDR3 runs 15 residues. The V gene's germline CDR1 is DFQATT and CDR2 SNEGSKA (reference sequence). The chain's CDR3 is CSARGAVGASDTQYF. In DNA, the CDR3 is TGCAGTGCTAGAGGGGCCGTGGGGGCCTCAGATACGCAGTATTTT.

There are a few counts of this clonotype. V gene TRBV20-1 combines with J gene TRBJ2-3; 13 positions agree with TRBD2. Trimming cost V 3 bases and J 3 bases; bases outside gene matches: 0. The CDR3 runs 14 residues. From germline, CDR1 is DFQATT and CDR2 SNEGSKA (reference sequence). Here the CDR3 DNA reads TGCAGTGCTAGGACTAGCGGGGGGACAGATACGCAGTATTTT. Amino acids: CSARTSGGTDTQYF.

This clonotype has only a few counts. The genes are TRBV11-2 and TRBJ2-5; D is perhaps TRBD1 or TRBD2 (6 bases each). The germline V and J ends were trimmed by 6 bases and 1 base, with 15 bases remaining between them. The CDR3 runs 15 residues. Germline-derived CDR1 and CDR2 are SGHAT and FQNNGV. The CDR3 nucleotides read TGTGCCAGCAGTTTGATAGGGGGGATCCAAGAGACCCAGTACTTC. Translation: CASSLIGGIQETQYF.

This clonotype was recorded a few times. The rearrangement uses TRBV18 and TRBJ1-2, with 11 bases fitting TRBD1. Trimming removed 5 bases from V and 6 bases from J; junction bases left unmatched: 11. The CDR3 length is 16 residues. Germline V CDR1 and CDR2: KGHSH, LQKENI. The CDR3 bases are TGTGCCAGCTCAACCGGGACAGGGGGGCGTTCCGATGGCTACACCTTC. Its protein product is CASSTGTGGRSDGYTF.

The sample holds one count of this clonotype. The V gene is TRBV5-4, the J gene TRBJ2-2; TRBD2 aligns across 10 bases. Losses at the gene ends were 5 bases for V and 6 bases for J; bases not matched to a gene: 10. The CDR3 has 16 amino acids. CDR1 is SGHNT and CDR2 is YYREEE in the germline V gene (reference sequence). This chain's CDR3 is CASSFYSGGTAGELFF. CDR3 coding DNA: TGTGCCAGCAGTTTTTATAGCGGGGGGACCGCCGGGGAGCTGTTTTTT.

This clonotype has a handful of counts. The V gene is TRBV20-1, the J gene TRBJ2-5, with 10 bases fitting TRBD2. Germline V gene sequence: CDR1 DFQATT, CDR2 SNEGSKA (reference sequence). The CDR3 is 15 amino acids. With V trimmed by 3 bases and J by 0 bases, 4 bases remained unmatched. CDR3 bases: TGCAGTGCTAGCCCGCTAGCGGGGGACCAAGAGACCCAGTACTTC. Its translation: CSASPLAGDQETQYF.

This clonotype is deemed medium-sized (0.01 to 0.1%). The gene calls are TRBV2 and TRBJ1-5; D unclear. Germline CDR1 SNHLY, CDR2 FYNNEI. This CDR3 region has 13 residues. With 7 bases removed from V and 0 bases from J, the gap between germline ends came to 7 bases. This chain's CDR3 is CASTRVSNQPQHF. Here the CDR3 DNA reads TGTGCCAGCACTAGGGTTAGCAATCAGCCCCAGCATTTT.

This clonotype counts as medium-sized. This rearrangement joins TRBV12-3 or TRBV12-4 to TRBJ2-5; 15 positions agree with TRBD2. V shed 5 bases and J 4 bases; nucleotides not matched to a gene: 8. The CDR3 length is 17 residues. In nucleotides, the CDR3 is TGTGCCAGCAGTGGGGGACTAGCGGGGGGTTTACGAGAGACCCAGTACTTC. Residues: CASSGGLAGGLRETQYF.

The chain carries TRBV19 and TRBJ2-4; D perhaps matches TRBD1 (5 bases). This CDR3 contains 15 residues. Trimming took off 2 bases at V and 6 bases at J, with 14 bases between the two ends. Germline CDR1 LNHDA, CDR2 SQIVND (reference sequence). CDR3 bases: TGTGCCAGTAGTATAAGCCAGGGAAGGAGAAACATTCAGTACTTC. Translating gives CASSISQGRRNIQYF.

This rearrangement joins TRBV15 to TRBJ2-3; 7 bases match TRBD2. Germline V lookup: CDR1 LNHNV, CDR2 YYDKDF (reference sequence). The CDR3 runs 15 residues. V lost 5 bases, J lost 6 bases, and 11 bases stayed unmatched. CDR3 in DNA: TGTGCCACCAGCTCTGGCGGGGGAGCTGGGGATACGCAGTATTTT. Translated, it gives CATSSGGGAGDTQYF.

The chain employs TRBV2 and TRBJ2-5; 7 bases match TRBD2. This CDR3 has 15 amino acids. CDR1 is SNHLY, CDR2 FYNNEI, per germline. V was clipped by 6 bases and J by 0 bases; unmatched bases: 7. In nucleotides, the CDR3 is TGTGCCAGCAGGCTTAGCGGGTCGTACCAAGAGACCCAGTACTTC. Its translation is CASRLSGSYQETQYF.

The J gene is TRBJ1-6, the V gene TRBV5-1; D is perhaps TRBD1 (5 bases). CDR3 length: 14 residues. Trimming removed 0 bases at V and 10 bases at J, with 11 bases between. Germline assignment: CDR1 SGHRS and CDR2 YFSETQ. CDR3 residues: CASSLEMRGSPLHF. The CDR3 DNA reads as TGCGCCAGCAGCTTGGAAATGCGGGGCTCACCCCTCCACTTT.